Below, 4 T cell receptor beta chains from the same sample are listed, as sequenced in a study of long-term antiretroviral therapy in people with HIV. Runs used v3.0 of the immunoSEQ assay and were done at survey level. TCRdb keeps only in-frame clones here, not all; method: immunoSEQ multiplex PCR. The sample lists approximately 9,700 clones; roughly 70% were seen once. Sequenced here: unsorted PBMCs, sampled 1.8 years before starting antiretroviral therapy. Receptors were obtained from a man aged 35-49 years with HIV.

The rearrangement uses TRBV27 and TRBJ1-5; D call uncertain. V was trimmed by 3 bases and J by 0 bases, leaving 6 bases between them. CDR3 length equals 14 residues. The V gene's germline CDR1 is MNHEY and CDR2 SMNVEV (reference sequence). In DNA, the CDR3 is TGTGCCAGCAGTTTGGGAATTAGCAATCAGCCCCAGCATTTT. It encodes CASSLGISNQPQHF.

The gene calls are TRBV2 and TRBJ1-5, with a possible D match to TRBD1 (5 bases). Trimming shortened V by 7 bases and J by 0 bases, and 13 bases separated the two germline ends. Germline CDR1 and CDR2: SNHLY and FYNNEI. This CDR3 is built from 15 residues. CDR3 DNA sequence: TGTGCCAGCAACAGGAATTCCGATAGCAATCAGCCCCAGCATTTT. Amino acids: CASNRNSDSNQPQHF.

This clone was counted a single time. V gene TRBV11-2 combines with J gene TRBJ2-3; D gene uncertain. V was cut by 0 bases and J by 2 bases, with 9 bases left in between. The germline CDR1 and CDR2 sequences are SGHAT and FQNNGV. The CDR3 length is 15 residues. The CDR3 loop reads CASSLEAFVTDTQYF. DNA of the CDR3: TGTGCCAGCAGCTTAGAAGCCTTCGTCACAGATACGCAGTATTTT.

The rearrangement joins TRBV2 to TRBJ2-5; D unclear. The V end was cut by 4 bases, the J end by 2 bases, with 8 bases between. This CDR3 comprises 13 residues. The V gene's germline CDR1 is SNHLY and CDR2 FYNNEI. CDR3 coding DNA: TGTGCCAGCAGTGTCGGCAGGCAAGAGACCCAGTACTTC. This translates into CASSVGRQETQYF.